The subject of this entry is one TCR beta chain. This clonotype came up many times. It lacks a known antigen. Base-call qualities are not available, and no considerably larger clone is one nucleotide away. A patient counted as having stable Graves' hyperthyroidism if no progression to ophthalmopathy occurred over 18 months of follow-up. Hyperthyroidism patients were newly diagnosed, had a disease duration of under 2 months, and were aged 18 to 65 years. Any patient with an uncontrolled infection, another autoimmune disease, pregnancy or lactation was excluded. Diagnoses were based on clinical symptoms, serum thyroxine and TRAb, thyroid ultrasound and orbital computed tomography. PBMCs were isolated from 10 ml of fresh peripheral blood by Ficoll-Paque density gradient centrifugation. Total RNA was extracted with Trizol reagent, and quality was checked on an Agilent 2100 Bioanalyzer. The TCR beta CDR3 regions were amplified from RNA transcripts. The first round of RT-PCR for the TCR CDR3 was performed with the HTBI primer set and the Qiagen OneStep RT-PCR kit. The libraries were constructed in a second round of multiplex PCR and then size-selected and purified. Sequencing of the libraries was done on an Illumina HiSeq2000 using paired-end 100 bp reads. On the authors' methods: SOAPnuke was used to process the raw data, with reads discarded if the reads contained adapters or uncalled bases, had a mean Phred below 15, or lacked an exact constant-primer or identifier match. High-quality paired reads were merged using COPE v1.2.5, and each unique nucleotide sequence was defined as a clonotype. MiTCR v1.1 was used to align clonotypes to the IMGT TRBV, TRBD and TRBJ reference segments. Only V-J combinations with frequency above 0.0001, covering about 99% of repertoires, were analysed. A TCS score was defined as the ratio of F50 (clonal expansion) to E x V (chaos), with BLOSUM62-based TCRdist applied between CDR3 peptides within each V-J. Welch's t-statistics and random forest reduced roughly 540 V-J features to fewer than 15, which were used in a naive Bayes classifier (R e1071). TCRdb passed the public sequencing reads through fastp at Q25 and MiXCR, retaining productive beta sequences. Here each entry gathers all rows of one CDR3 protein and keeps the most common genes and DNA. In this record, the V and J calls reflect TCRdb's handling and not the investigators' own analysis. Within this sample are about 500,000 distinct CDR3 sequences, with roughly an eighth of them counted one time only. The leading ten clones occupy around 17% of the sample.

The sample is drawn from a study of T cells in Graves' hyperthyroidism and ophthalmopathy (dated by TCRdb to about 2019). At the level of the whole study: Peripheral blood samples were taken at initial diagnosis, before any treatment was given. In addition, the study compared T-cell repertoires in thyroid tissue and in blood from roughly 6 Graves' hyperthyroidism patients. TCR Vbeta CDR3 sequencing of roughly 140 peripheral blood samples (approximately 44 ophthalmopathy, about 80 hyperthyroidism and some 17 progressor patients) is reported in the paper. Prospective prediction of ophthalmopathy was tested in an independent validation cohort of about 19 hyperthyroidism patients and some 17 patients who later progressed to ophthalmopathy. To identify distinguishing TCR V-J signatures, a discovery cohort of 100 or so patients was used, comprising under 45 with Graves' ophthalmopathy and 57 with stable Graves' hyperthyroidism. The 100 discovery patients were randomly split 7:3 into training and test sets. After blood sampling, hyperthyroidism patients were treated with methimazole at a starting dose of 30 mg daily, and ophthalmopathy patients were treated with high-dose intravenous methylprednisolone.

On the study overall, not on this receptor specifically: Most expanded thyroid clonotypes (frequency above 0.001) were also detected in blood, a finding suggesting that blood repertoires may reflect thyroid immune responses. Ophthalmopathy was separated from stable hyperthyroidism by a 13 V-J signature model, with 85% to 90% sensitivity and 81% to 82% specificity obtained in cross-validation and 80%/75% obtained in testing. No statistical method was used to set the sample size in advance, and investigators knew the group allocation. During validation, the model predicted progression to ophthalmopathy a median of around six months ahead of onset, with around 71% sensitivity and 72.22% specificity.

The germline ends are 12 bases apart after V is trimmed by 3 bases and J by 5 bases. CDR3 length: 13 amino acids, cysteine to phenylalanine. Only the CDR3 part of the read is kept: 39 bases, read in frame from the first base. CDR1 and CDR2, looked up from the germline V gene (reference sequence), are GTSNPN and SVGIG. Here the chain combines TRBV30 and TRBJ2-3; the D gene assignment is ambiguous. The receptor's source is a woman between 18 and 29 years old with Graves' hyperthyroidism. The source material was blood. The CDR3 reads CAWRRPARDTQYF. In nucleotides, the sequence is TGTGCCTGGAGACGGCCAGCTAGAGATACGCAGTATTTT. With the rest looked up from the reference TRBV30 and TRBJ2-3 genes rather than sequenced, the full variable domain is SQTIHQWPATLVQPVGSPLSLECTVEGTSNPNLYWYRQAAGRGLQLLFYSVGIGQISSEVPQNLSASRPQDRQFILSSKKLLLSDSGFYLCAWRRPARDTQYFGPGTRLTVL.